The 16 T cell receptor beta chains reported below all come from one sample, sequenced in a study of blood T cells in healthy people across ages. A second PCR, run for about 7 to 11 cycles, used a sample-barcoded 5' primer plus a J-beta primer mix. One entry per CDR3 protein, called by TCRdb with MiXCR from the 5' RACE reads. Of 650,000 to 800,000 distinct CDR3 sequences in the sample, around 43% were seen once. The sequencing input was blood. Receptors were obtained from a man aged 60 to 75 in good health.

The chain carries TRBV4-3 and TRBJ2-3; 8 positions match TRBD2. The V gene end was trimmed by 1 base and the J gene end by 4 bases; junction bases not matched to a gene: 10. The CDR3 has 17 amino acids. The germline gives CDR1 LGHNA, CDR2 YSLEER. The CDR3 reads CASSQGRNGGAADTQYF. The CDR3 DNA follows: TGCGCCAGCAGCCAAGGACGGAACGGGGGGGCCGCAGATACGCAGTATTTT.

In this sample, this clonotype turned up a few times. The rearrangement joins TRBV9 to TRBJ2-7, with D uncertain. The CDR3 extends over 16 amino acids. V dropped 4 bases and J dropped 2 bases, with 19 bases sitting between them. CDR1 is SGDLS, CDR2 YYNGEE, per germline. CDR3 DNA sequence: TGTGCCAGCAGCCCCAGTCCCATTGTTAATCCCTACGAGCAGTACTTC. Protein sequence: CASSPSPIVNPYEQYF.

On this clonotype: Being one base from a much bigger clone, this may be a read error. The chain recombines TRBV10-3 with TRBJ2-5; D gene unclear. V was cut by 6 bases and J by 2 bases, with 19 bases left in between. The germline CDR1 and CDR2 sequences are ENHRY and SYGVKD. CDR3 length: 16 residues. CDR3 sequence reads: CAISDPGGREQETQYF. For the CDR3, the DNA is TGTGCCATCAGCGATCCAGGCGGCAGAGAGCAAGAGACCCAGTACTTC.

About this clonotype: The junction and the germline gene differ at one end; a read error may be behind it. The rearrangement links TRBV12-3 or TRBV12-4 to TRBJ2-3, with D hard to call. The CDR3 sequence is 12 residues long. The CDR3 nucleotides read TGTGCCAGCGGCGAAAGGGCAGATGCGCAGTATTTT. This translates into CASGERADAQYF.

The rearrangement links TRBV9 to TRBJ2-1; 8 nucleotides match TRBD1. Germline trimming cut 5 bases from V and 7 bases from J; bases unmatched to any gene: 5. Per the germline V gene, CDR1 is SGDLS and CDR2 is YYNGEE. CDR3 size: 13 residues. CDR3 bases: TGTGCCAGCAGGTCGGACAGGGAGAATGAGCAGTTCTTC. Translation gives CASRSDRENEQFF.

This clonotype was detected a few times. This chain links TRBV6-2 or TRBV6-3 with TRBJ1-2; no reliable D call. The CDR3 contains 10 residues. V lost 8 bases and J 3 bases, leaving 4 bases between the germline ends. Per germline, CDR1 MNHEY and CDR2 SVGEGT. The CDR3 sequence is CASGDYGYTF. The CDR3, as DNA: TGTGCCAGCGGTGACTATGGCTACACCTTC.

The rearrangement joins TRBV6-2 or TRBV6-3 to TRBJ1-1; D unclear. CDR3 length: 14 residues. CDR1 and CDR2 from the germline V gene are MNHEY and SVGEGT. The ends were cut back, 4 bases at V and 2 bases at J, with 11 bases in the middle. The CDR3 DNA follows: TGTGCCAGCAGTTGGGAGACCCCCAACACTGAAGCTTTCTTT. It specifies CASSWETPNTEAFF.

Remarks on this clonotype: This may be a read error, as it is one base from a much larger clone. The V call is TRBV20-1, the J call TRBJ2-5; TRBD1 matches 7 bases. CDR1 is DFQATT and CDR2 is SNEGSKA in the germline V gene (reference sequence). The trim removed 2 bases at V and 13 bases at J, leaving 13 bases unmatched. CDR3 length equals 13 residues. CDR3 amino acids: CSARWDSPYERYF. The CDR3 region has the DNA TGCAGTGCTAGATGGGACAGTCCCTACGAGCGGTACTTC.

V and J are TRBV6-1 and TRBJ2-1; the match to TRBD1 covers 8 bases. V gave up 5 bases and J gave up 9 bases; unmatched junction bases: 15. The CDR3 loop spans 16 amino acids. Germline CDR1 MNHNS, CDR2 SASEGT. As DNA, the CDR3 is TGTGCCAGCAGTTCCCGGACAGGGAAGACCGATTTTGAGCAGTTCTTC. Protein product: CASSSRTGKTDFEQFF.

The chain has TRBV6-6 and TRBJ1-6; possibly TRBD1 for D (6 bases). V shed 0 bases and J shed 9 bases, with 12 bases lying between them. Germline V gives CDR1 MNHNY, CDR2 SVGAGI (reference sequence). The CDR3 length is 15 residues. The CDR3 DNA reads TGTGCCAGCAGTTACTCCCCAGGGGCTGGTTCACCCCTCCACTTT. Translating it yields CASSYSPGAGSPLHF.

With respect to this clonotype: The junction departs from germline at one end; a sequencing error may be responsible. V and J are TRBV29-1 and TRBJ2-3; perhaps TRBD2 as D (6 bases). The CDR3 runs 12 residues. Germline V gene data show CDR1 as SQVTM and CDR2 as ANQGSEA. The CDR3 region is CSAEGGIDTQYF. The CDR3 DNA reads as TGCAGCGCTGAAGGAGGGATAGATACGCAGTATTTT.

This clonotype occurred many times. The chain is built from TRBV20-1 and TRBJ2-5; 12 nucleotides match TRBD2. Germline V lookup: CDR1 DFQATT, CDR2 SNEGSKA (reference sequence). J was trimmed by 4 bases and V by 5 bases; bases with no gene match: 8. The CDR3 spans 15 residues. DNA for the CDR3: TGCAGTGCTGCCCTAGCGGGGGGGCCGGGAGAGACCCAGTACTTC. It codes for CSAALAGGPGETQYF.

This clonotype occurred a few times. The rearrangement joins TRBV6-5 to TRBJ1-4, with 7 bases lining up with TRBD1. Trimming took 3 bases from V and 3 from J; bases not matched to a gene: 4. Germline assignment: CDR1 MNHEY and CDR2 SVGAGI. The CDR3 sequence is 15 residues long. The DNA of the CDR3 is TGTGCCAGCAGTTATTCGACAGGGCCTAATGAAAAACTGTTTTTT. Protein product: CASSYSTGPNEKLFF.

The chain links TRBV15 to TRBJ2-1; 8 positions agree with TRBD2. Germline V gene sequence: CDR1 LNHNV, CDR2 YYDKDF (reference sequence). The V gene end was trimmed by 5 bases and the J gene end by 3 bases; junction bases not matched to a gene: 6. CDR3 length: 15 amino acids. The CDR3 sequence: CATSPPSGGYNEQFF. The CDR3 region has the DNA TGTGCCACCAGCCCTCCCAGCGGGGGCTACAATGAGCAGTTCTTC.

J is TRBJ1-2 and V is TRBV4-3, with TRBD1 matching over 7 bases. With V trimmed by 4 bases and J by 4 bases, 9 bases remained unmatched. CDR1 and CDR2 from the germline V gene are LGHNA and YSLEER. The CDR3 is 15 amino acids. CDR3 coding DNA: TGCGCCAGCAGCCCCGTCGACAGGGAGACCTATGGCTACACCTTC. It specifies CASSPVDRETYGYTF.

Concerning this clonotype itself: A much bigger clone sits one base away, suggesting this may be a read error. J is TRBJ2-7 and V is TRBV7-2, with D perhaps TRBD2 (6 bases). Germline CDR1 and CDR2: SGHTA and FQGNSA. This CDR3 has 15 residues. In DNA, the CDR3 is TGTGCCAGCACCCCCGGCGGGGCAGTCTCCGACGAGCAGTACTTC. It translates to CASTPGGAVSDEQYF.